Following are 8 T cell receptor beta chains from one sample sequenced in a study of shared clonotypes between healthy human individuals. Sequenced by immunoSEQ multiplex PCR; TCRdb stores in-frame clones only, minus some. The table has around 2.5 million clones, more than 85% seen once; the top ten hold 0.36%. Input material: naive CD4+ T cells from PBMCs. Subset given: CD45RA+ positively selected. Receptors were obtained from a man younger than 35 in good health. Some clones in this sample may be carry-over from other donors' samples.

The CDR3 DNA reads as TGCAGCGTTGTTGCGGCCAACTCCTACGAGCAGTACTTC. Its translation: CSVVAANSYEQYF. The chain combines TRBV29-1 with TRBJ2-7; D unclear. Germline CDR1 reads SQVTM; CDR2 reads ANQGSEA. The CDR3 is made up of 13 amino acids. Trimming removed 4 bases from V and 0 bases from J, with 10 bases in between.

The J gene is TRBJ2-1, the V gene TRBV29-1; D unclear. Germline V gives CDR1 SQVTM, CDR2 ANQGSEA. Trimming pared 5 bases from V and 5 bases from J, leaving 16 bases between. The CDR3 is 14 residues long. The DNA of the CDR3 is TGCAGCGTTTGCCAGGCTAGTCTTCACAATGAGCAGTTCTTC. This sequence encodes CSVCQASLHNEQFF.

This chain links TRBV6-6 with TRBJ2-7; D gene unclear. This CDR3 has 15 residues. V shed 0 bases and J shed 5 bases, with 14 bases lying between them. Germline CDR1 MNHNY, CDR2 SVGAGI (reference sequence). For the CDR3, the DNA is TGTGCCAGCAGTTACTCTGCCTACCTGGCCGACGAGCAGTACTTC. Translated: CASSYSAYLADEQYF.

The chain employs TRBV5-1 and TRBJ2-3; TRBD2 is a possible D gene (7 bases). The CDR3 totals 14 residues. The ends were cut back, 4 bases at V and 5 bases at J, with 14 bases in the middle. Germline V gives CDR1 SGHRS, CDR2 YFSETQ. The CDR3: CASSGGAVGDTQYF. The CDR3 nucleotides read TGCGCCAGCAGCGGGGGGGCCGTGGGAGATACGCAGTATTTT.

This clone is a singleton in its sample. J is TRBJ2-1 and V is TRBV2; 12 bases match TRBD2. CDR3 length: 15 amino acids. V lost 7 bases to trimming and J lost 6 bases; unmatched junction nucleotides: 7. In germline, CDR1 is SNHLY, CDR2 FYNNEI. As DNA, the CDR3 is TGTGCCAGCACTAGACTAGCGGGAGTTCGCAATGAGCAGTTCTTC. Translation gives CASTRLAGVRNEQFF.

The rearrangement links TRBV11-3 to TRBJ2-5; 7 nucleotides match TRBD2. Germline CDR1 SGHNT, CDR2 YENEEA. Trimming at V came to 1 base and at J to 1 base, leaving 3 bases not matched to a gene. CDR3 size: 15 residues. CDR3 in amino acids: CASSLGRETQETQYF. Written as DNA, the CDR3 is TGTGCCAGCAGCTTAGGGCGGGAGACCCAAGAGACCCAGTACTTC.

This chain uses TRBV6-6 with TRBJ2-5; 11 nucleotides align to TRBD2. The J call may be incorrect, as the DNA end agrees better with TRBJ2-7. Germline V lookup: CDR1 MNHNY, CDR2 SVGAGI (reference sequence). This CDR3 comprises 15 residues. In DNA, the CDR3 is TGTGCCAGCAGTCTTACTAGCGGGGGACCCTACGAGCAGTACTTC. Its translation is CASSLTSGGPYEQYF.

This sequence joins TRBV19 and TRBJ2-1; 7 bases map to TRBD1. This CDR3 comprises 15 residues. Germline V lookup: CDR1 LNHDA, CDR2 SQIVND (reference sequence). The J segment lost 2 bases and the V segment lost 4 bases, leaving 5 bases of the junction unmatched. The CDR3 DNA follows: TGTGCCAGTAGTACAGACAGGGTCACCTACAATGAGCAGTTCTTC. It is translated as CASSTDRVTYNEQFF.